The TCR beta chain under discussion was sequenced for a study of monozygotic twins with inflammatory bowel disease. Overall study findings and caveats: IBD patients carried less diverse TCRbeta repertoires (inverse Simpson) than healthy co-twins.

CDR3 length: 15 residues. Germline V gives CDR1 LGHNA, CDR2 YSLEER. TCRdb reprocessed the 5' RACE reads, with one entry per CDR3 protein and no DNA. The ten most abundant clones cover 4% to 6.5% of a sample with under 45,000 distinct CDR3 sequences. As regards this clonotype: Its antigen is undetermined.

The chain combines TRBV4-3 with TRBJ2-7. The source of this sequence is a human donor with ulcerative colitis or Crohn's disease, or a healthy co-twin of an affected twin (not recorded which). The sequenced material came from blood. The CDR3 is CASSQEGSSYYEQYF.